Described below is a single T cell receptor (beta chain) sequence and its context. Its antigen is unknown. The CDR3 has 11 residues. The V gene lost 9 bases and the J gene lost 6 bases, with 11 bases spanning the gap. The germline gives CDR1 SNHLY, CDR2 FYNNEI. The data derive from a study of post-analysis software for immune sequencing data. Turning to the study itself: Several disease courses (relapsing-remitting, secondary progressive and progressive-relapsing) of multiple sclerosis were included. Notes on the study in general: Same-batch preparations were strongly co-clustered by F measure. TRBV segments more frequent in patients than in controls numbered a few and included TRBV5-6, TRBV5-1 and TRBV20-1.

Every TCR beta cDNA library bore unique molecular identifiers. TCRdb itself ran the PCR reads through MiXCR, one entry per CDR3 protein. This sample carries around 190,000 distinct CDR3 sequences, roughly 30% of them seen once, and the ten largest clones take roughly 3.4%. The chain combines TRBV2 with TRBJ1-1, with D perhaps matching TRBD1 (5 bases). The clonotype was recovered from a girl aged 2-17 years with multiple sclerosis. Sequenced material: blood. The CDR3 DNA reads TGTGCCAGTCAGGGTCGCGCTGAAGCTTTCTTT. Its protein product is CASQGRAEAFF.